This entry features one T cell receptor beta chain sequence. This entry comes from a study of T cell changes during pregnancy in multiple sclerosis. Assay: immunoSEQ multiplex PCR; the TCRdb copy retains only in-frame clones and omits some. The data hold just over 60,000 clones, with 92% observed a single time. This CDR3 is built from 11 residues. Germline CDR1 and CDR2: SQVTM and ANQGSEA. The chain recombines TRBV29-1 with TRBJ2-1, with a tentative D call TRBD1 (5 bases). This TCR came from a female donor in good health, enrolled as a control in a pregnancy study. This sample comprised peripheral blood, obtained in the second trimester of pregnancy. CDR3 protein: CSSTDYNEQFF. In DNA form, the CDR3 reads TGCAGTTCGACAGACTACAATGAGCAGTTCTTC.